This T cell receptor (beta chain) derives from a study of blood T cell repertoires in COVID-19. Background on the study: Acute-phase and convalescent COVID-19 samples originated in the United States, Italy and Spain. From T cells, B-cell-depleted T cells, or PBMCs came the material, which was cDNA or gDNA.

Methods used by the authors: Cell counts per sample came from amplifying reference gene primers. Clones were sequenced by immunoSEQ multiplex PCR, and TCRdb holds only the in-frame ones, with some missing. Clonal size and the V and J genes are those of that table, whereas D and trimming came from the DNA. The table includes around 230,000 clones, 84% detected once. This CDR3 is 17 amino acids long. The germline gives CDR1 LGHNA, CDR2 YSLEER. Trimming at V came to 4 bases and at J to 1 base, leaving 10 bases not matched to a gene. This clone was observed a single time. The sequence came from a man in his forties who had recovered from COVID-19. V and J are TRBV4-3 and TRBJ2-3; 8 bases align to TRBD1. Sequenced: peripheral blood. The chain's CDR3 is CASSRTVTGGGTDTQYF. CDR3 in DNA: TGCGCCAGCAGCCGAACCGTTACAGGGGGAGGCACAGATACGCAGTATTTT.